The 21 T cell receptor beta chains below all came from one sample that was sequenced in a study of T cells in women clearing cervical HPV infection. Some clones are missing from TCRdb's copy, which holds only in-frame ones; the method was immunoSEQ multiplex PCR. The ten top clones account for approximately 5.5%, within a sample of 20,000 or so clones. Sequencing was carried out using blood buffy coat. All receptors derive from a woman between 18 and 69 years old with a cervical HPV16 infection that either progressed to CIN3+ or cleared (not recorded which).

Comment on this clone: The CDR3 extends 3 residues past the end of the read, so its final part is completed from the germline J gene. V usage is TRBV10-2 and J usage is TRBJ2-7; 12 bases align to TRBD2. Trimming removed 6 bases from V and 2 bases from J; junction bases left unmatched: 2. From germline, CDR1 is WSHSY and CDR2 SAAADI. This CDR3 has 14 amino acids. CDR3 DNA (partial): TGCGCCAGCAGACGGACTAGCGGGACCTACGAG. Its translation is CASRRTSGTYE. The CDR3 in full is CASRRTSGTYEQYF.

With respect to this clone: The CDR3 is cut off 3 residues early in the read; its end comes from the germline J gene. This sequence joins TRBV5-1 and TRBJ2-5; no clear D. V dropped 3 bases and J dropped 1 base, with 7 bases sitting between them. Germline V gene data show CDR1 as SGHRS and CDR2 as YFSETQ. This CDR3 contains 13 residues. CDR3 DNA, as far as it was read: TGCGCCAGCAGCTCGTCCCCCCAAGAGACC. Its translation: CASSSSPQET. The complete CDR3 protein is CASSSSPQETQYF.

A note on this clone: The CDR3 end lies 3 residues beyond the end of the read and is filled in from the germline J gene. The rearrangement links TRBV29-1 to TRBJ1-4, with 7 bases that match TRBD1. This CDR3 contains 14 residues. Trimming removed 5 bases from V and 0 bases from J; junction bases left unmatched: 3. CDR1 is SQVTM, CDR2 ANQGSEA, per germline. CDR3 in amino acids: CSVRGQPTNEKLFF. The covered CDR3 bases are TGCAGCGTTAGGGGACAGCCAACTAATGAAAAA. Filled out from reference TRBV29-1 and TRBJ1-4, the complete variable domain reads SAVISQKPSRDICQRGTSLTIQCQVDSQVTMMFWYRQQPGQSLTLIATANQGSEATYESGFVIDKFPISRPNLTFSTLTVSNMSPEDSSIYLCSVRGQPTNEKLFFGSGTQLSVL.

With regard to this clone: The CDR3 extends 3 residues past the end of the read, so its final part is completed from the germline J gene. The sample holds other DNA sequences that translate to the same CDR3. V is TRBV18 and J is TRBJ1-3; 9 nucleotides agree with TRBD1. After removal of 3 bases from V and 0 bases from J, the junction contained 3 bases not matched to a gene. CDR1 is KGHSH, CDR2 LQKENI, per germline. The CDR3 spans 16 residues. CDR3 DNA, as far as it was read: TGTGCCAGCTCACCGGACAGGGGATCCTCTGGAAACACC. This translates into CASSPDRGSSGNT. The full CDR3 sequence reads CASSPDRGSSGNTIYF.

Concerning this clone itself: The missing CDR3 end, 3 residues past where the read stops, is filled in from the germline J gene. This rearrangement joins TRBV10-1 to TRBJ2-1; D might be TRBD1 (5 bases). The V gene lost 0 bases and the J gene lost 4 bases, with 10 bases spanning the gap. Germline lookup yields CDR1 WNHNN and CDR2 SYGVQD (reference sequence). CDR3 length: 15 amino acids. CDR3 protein: CASSESTQGYNEQFF. The DNA read from the CDR3 is TGCGCCAGCAGTGAGTCGACTCAGGGTTACAATGAG.

About this clone itself: The read gets to within 3 residues of the CDR3 end, and the germline J gene fills in the rest. The chain carries TRBV5-1 and TRBJ2-6; D possibly corresponds to TRBD1 (5 bases). This CDR3 is 18 amino acids long. V gave up 2 bases and J gave up 3 bases, with 18 bases separating them. Germline V gene sequence: CDR1 SGHRS, CDR2 YFSETQ. The CDR3 bases that were read are TGCGCCAGCAGCTTCAACGGTAGGGGCTTGGGTGGGGCCAACGTC. Amino acid sequence: CASSFNGRGLGGANV. The CDR3, in full, reads CASSFNGRGLGGANVLTF.

Notes on this clone: The read gets to within 3 residues of the CDR3 end, and the germline J gene fills in the rest. The chain is built from TRBV4-1 and TRBJ2-7; D is perhaps TRBD1 (5 bases). V was trimmed by 1 base and J by 3 bases, leaving 13 bases between them. Germline CDR1 and CDR2: MGHRA and YSYEKL. The CDR3 runs to 15 residues. The CDR3 DNA, read in part, is TGCGCCAGCAGCCAAGTTTCAGGGTTAAACTACGAG. It yields the protein CASSQVSGLNYE. The complete CDR3 reads CASSQVSGLNYEQYF.

Of note for this clone: The read falls 3 residues short of the CDR3 end, and the missing part is taken from the germline J gene. The chain combines TRBV15 with TRBJ2-7; the D gene is possibly TRBD1 (5 bases). Germline V gives CDR1 LNHNV, CDR2 YYDKDF (reference sequence). V was cut by 0 bases and J by 2 bases, with 8 bases left in between. The CDR3 runs to 14 residues. This CDR3 is CATSRDQGPYEQYF. The DNA read from the CDR3 is TGTGCCACCAGCAGAGACCAGGGCCCCTACGAG. The entire variable domain, with the rest obtained from reference TRBV15 and TRBJ2-7, is as follows: DAMVIQNPRYQVTQFGKPVTLSCSQTLNHNVMYWYQQKSSQAPKLLFHYYDKDFNNEADTPDNFQSRRPNTSFCFLDIRSPGLGDTAMYLCATSRDQGPYEQYFGPGTRLTVT.

The CDR3 loop is CASSAEGRETDTQYF. CDR3 bases read: TGCGCCAGCAGCGCCGAGGGCAGGGAAACAGATACG. The chain carries TRBV5-1 and TRBJ2-3, with D perhaps TRBD1 or TRBD2 (5 bases each). The read gets to within 3 residues of the CDR3 end, and the germline J gene fills in the rest. The germline V gene has CDR1 SGHRS and CDR2 YFSETQ. The CDR3 spans 15 residues. The V end lost 4 bases, the J end lost 3 bases, and 15 bases lay between the germline ends.

Details on this clone: The read stops 3 residues short of the end of the CDR3; the missing end is completed from the germline J gene. This chain links TRBV12-3 or TRBV12-4 with TRBJ2-1, with 8 bases that match TRBD1. The V gene end was trimmed by 5 bases and the J gene end by 3 bases; junction bases not matched to a gene: 6. This CDR3 is built from 15 residues. This CDR3 reads CASSPRTGSYNEQFF. Partial CDR3 DNA: TGTGCCAGCAGTCCTCGGACAGGGAGCTACAATGAG.

Regarding this clone: The CDR3 goes on 3 residues after the read ends, and that part is filled in from the germline J gene. V and J are TRBV7-9 and TRBJ2-7, with 12 bases identical to TRBD2. Per germline, CDR1 SEHNR and CDR2 FQNEAQ (reference sequence). Trimming took 5 bases from V and 5 from J; bases not matched to a gene: 7. CDR3 length: 15 residues. Incomplete CDR3 DNA: TGTGCCAGCAGCGCGACTAGCGGGAGATTCAACGAG. The encoded protein is CASSATSGRFNE. The CDR3 in its entirety is CASSATSGRFNEQYF.

In regard to this clone: Read data end 3 residues before the CDR3 end; the end is taken from the germline J gene. The rearrangement links TRBV7-8 to TRBJ2-2; D possibly corresponds to TRBD1 (7 bases). The CDR3 loop spans 17 amino acids. The germline CDR1 and CDR2 sequences are SGHVS and FQNEAQ. The CDR3 loop is CASSLDTPGGSNEKLFF. The CDR3 bases that were read are TGTGCCAGCAGCTTAGATACCCCAGGGGGGTCTAATGAAAAG.

On this clone: Read data end 3 residues before the CDR3 end; the end is taken from the germline J gene. This chain connects TRBV7-2 to TRBJ2-3; 13 bases fit TRBD2. This CDR3 has 15 residues. The V gene's germline CDR1 is SGHTA and CDR2 FQGNSA. The ends lost 8 bases at V and 3 bases at J; junction bases unmatched: 5. CDR3 DNA (partial): TGTGCCAGCGGACTAGCGGGGGAGCGTACAGATACG. The encoded protein is CASGLAGERTDT. The whole CDR3 reads CASGLAGERTDTQYF.

Comment on this clone: With the read ending 3 residues before the CDR3 end, the germline J gene is used to fill in that end. The rearrangement joins TRBV7-6 to TRBJ2-4, with 8 bases lining up with TRBD1. Germline CDR1 reads SGHVS; CDR2 reads FNYEAQ. The CDR3 is 15 residues long. The part of the CDR3 DNA that was read is TGTGCCAGCAGCTCTTTACAGGGGGATAAGTATGGT. Its translation is CASSSLQGDKYG. The full-length CDR3 reads as CASSSLQGDKYGQYF.

The sequenced CDR3 bases are TGTGCCAGACAGGGGTCCTATAATTCACCC. Translating gives CARQGSYNSP. The full-length CDR3 reads as CARQGSYNSPLHF. The chain combines TRBV2 with TRBJ1-6; 7 bases line up with TRBD1. The CDR3 goes on 3 residues after the read ends, and that part is filled in from the germline J gene. Germline CDR1 is SNHLY and CDR2 is FYNNEI. The CDR3 covers 13 residues. V shed 9 bases and J 1 base; nucleotides not matched to a gene: 0.

Comment on this clone: Sequencing ends 3 residues short of the CDR3 end; the germline J gene provides the rest. The chain combines TRBV7-8 with TRBJ1-1; D remains ambiguous. CDR1 is SGHVS, CDR2 FQNEAQ, per germline. The CDR3 sequence is 13 residues long. V lost 3 bases, J lost 4 bases, and 9 bases lay in between. CDR3 bases read: TGTGCCAGCAGCTTGGTACGAGGCACTGAA. This sequence encodes CASSLVRGTE. The CDR3, in full, reads CASSLVRGTEAFF.

A remark on this clone: The read ends 3 residues before the CDR3 terminus; that terminus is restored from the germline J gene. This chain connects TRBV6-2 or TRBV6-3 to TRBJ2-7, with D unclear. Trimming shortened V by 6 bases and J by 3 bases, and 6 bases separated the two germline ends. This CDR3 spans 11 amino acids. Germline values: CDR1 MNHEY, CDR2 SVGEGT. The sequenced CDR3 bases are TGTGCCAGCAGCTCCCTCTACGAG. Encoded protein: CASSSLYE. The CDR3 reads in full as CASSSLYEQYF.

As to this clone: Read sequence stops 3 residues before the CDR3 end, and the germline J gene provides the missing end. This chain connects TRBV5-1 to TRBJ1-1; the match to TRBD1 covers 7 bases. The germline CDR1 and CDR2 sequences are SGHRS and YFSETQ. The J segment lost 5 bases and the V segment lost 1 base, leaving 8 bases of the junction unmatched. This CDR3 is 15 amino acids long. The DNA read from the CDR3 is TGCGCCAGCAGCTTGTACCGTCAGGGGGGTACTGAA. Translation gives CASSLYRQGGTE. The CDR3 in its entirety is CASSLYRQGGTEAFF.

As regards this clone: The read ends 3 residues early relative to the CDR3; the germline J gene fills the gap. The V call is TRBV19, the J call TRBJ2-7; D gene unclear. Germline V lookup: CDR1 LNHDA, CDR2 SQIVND (reference sequence). The CDR3 consists of 14 residues. V was cut by 0 bases and J by 0 bases, with 6 bases left in between. This CDR3 reads CASSIEANSYEQYF. The covered CDR3 bases are TGTGCCAGTAGTATAGAGGCCAACTCCTACGAG.

With regard to this clone: With the read ending 3 residues before the CDR3 end, the germline J gene is used to fill in that end. The rearrangement uses TRBV20-1 and TRBJ2-3, with D hard to call. Germline-derived CDR1 and CDR2 are DFQATT and SNEGSKA (reference sequence). With 5 bases removed from V and 0 bases from J, the gap between germline ends came to 12 bases. This CDR3 is built from 14 residues. CDR3 bases read: TGCAGTGCTCAACAGATGGCTAGCACAGATACG. It is translated as CSAQQMASTDT. The full CDR3 reads CSAQQMASTDTQYF.

With respect to this clone: The read ends 3 residues shy of where the CDR3 ends; the end is completed using the germline J gene. The J gene is TRBJ2-5, the V gene TRBV5-1; TRBD1 matches 8 bases. Germline V gene data show CDR1 as SGHRS and CDR2 as YFSETQ. The CDR3 spans 14 residues. J lost 0 bases, V lost 5 bases, and 3 bases had no gene match. CDR3 protein: CASSRTGYQETQYF. The part of the CDR3 DNA that was read is TGCGCCAGCAGTCGGACAGGGTACCAAGAGACC.